The sequence of this T cell receptor (beta chain) was determined in a study of control samples from healthy donors and cancer patients. TCRdb keeps only in-frame clones here, not all; method: immunoSEQ multiplex PCR. The repertoire holds 100,000 to 150,000 clones, roughly 92% seen once, with about 0.6% in the top ten. V shed 6 bases and J 5 bases; nucleotides not matched to a gene: 7. This CDR3 spans 15 amino acids. Germline lookup yields CDR1 MNHEY and CDR2 SVGEGT. Sequencing used PBMCs. The receptor comes from an elderly man with head and neck cancer. This chain joins TRBV6-2 or TRBV6-3 and TRBJ2-3, with 11 bases identical to TRBD2. CDR3 sequence (DNA): TGTGCCAGCAGCCCTACCCTAGCGGGGGGAGATACGCAGTATTTT. Translation gives CASSPTLAGGDTQYF.